This T cell receptor (beta chain) was captured in a study of immune evolution from preneoplasia to lung adenocarcinoma. Across the study: HLA loss of heterozygosity: 5.5% to 8.5% AIS, roughly 15% MIA, around 35% ADC, none AAH. Study-wide results and caveats: Compared with EGFR-mutant or double wild-type lesions, KRAS-mutant nodules were more clonal.

Of note for this clone: The antigen is undetermined.

After pathologic assessment, macro-dissection selected premalignant or tumor cells for extraction. Using immunoSEQ multiplex PCR, the repertoire was profiled, and TCRdb retains in-frame clones only, with some absent. The profile shows 9,500 to 12,000 clones, roughly 90% of them singletons. Sequencing input: FFPE invasive lung adenocarcinoma tissue. This clonotype was obtained from a person aged 65-85 years with invasive lung adenocarcinoma.

The CDR3 is CASSLLTGGWETQYF. The CDR3 coding sequence is TGTGCCAGCAGCTTACTGACAGGGGGCTGGGAGACCCAGTACTTC. The chain combines TRBV11-2 with TRBJ2-5, with 10 nucleotides matching TRBD1. Germline V gene lookup returns CDR1 SGHAT and CDR2 FQNNGV. The V segment lost 2 bases and the J segment 5 bases; nucleotides outside the gene matches: 5. The CDR3 spans 15 residues.